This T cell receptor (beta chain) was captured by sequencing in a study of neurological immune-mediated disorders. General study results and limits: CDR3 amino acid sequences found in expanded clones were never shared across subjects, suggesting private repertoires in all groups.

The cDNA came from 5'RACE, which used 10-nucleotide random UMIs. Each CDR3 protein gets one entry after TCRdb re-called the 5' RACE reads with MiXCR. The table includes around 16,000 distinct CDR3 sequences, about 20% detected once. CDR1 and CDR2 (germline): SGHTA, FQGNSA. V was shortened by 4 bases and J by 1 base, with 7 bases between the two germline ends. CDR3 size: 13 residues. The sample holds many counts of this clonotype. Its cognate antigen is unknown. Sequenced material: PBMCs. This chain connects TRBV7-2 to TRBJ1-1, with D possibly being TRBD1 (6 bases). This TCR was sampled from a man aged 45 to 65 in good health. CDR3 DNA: TGTGCCAGCAGCTCGACAGGGAACACTGAAGCTTTCTTT. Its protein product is CASSSTGNTEAFF.